The 24 T cell receptor beta chains presented below share a single source sample, sequenced in a study of T cells in localized non-small cell lung cancer. Assay: immunoSEQ multiplex PCR; the TCRdb copy retains only in-frame clones and omits some. This table holds more than 20,000 clones, around 90% found once. The material sequenced was peripheral blood, taken before any cancer treatment. The receptors shown here come from a male donor aged 60 or over with stage I squamous cell lung carcinoma.

CDR3 sequence: CASSALDRESPLHF. The CDR3 region has the DNA TGTGCCAGTAGTGCCTTGGACAGGGAGTCACCCCTCCACTTT. The chain is built from TRBV19 and TRBJ1-6; 8 nucleotides match TRBD1. Trimming removed 5 bases from V and 10 bases from J; junction bases left unmatched: 7. This CDR3 is built from 14 residues. Per the germline V gene, CDR1 is LNHDA and CDR2 is SQIVND (reference sequence).

This sequence joins TRBV7-8 and TRBJ1-2; no definite D call. The CDR3 is 14 amino acids. The V gene lost 0 bases and the J gene lost 0 bases, with 5 bases spanning the gap. Germline V gene lookup returns CDR1 SGHVS and CDR2 FQNEAQ. As DNA, the CDR3 is TGTGCCAGCAGCTTAGCCGGGACTAACTATGGCTACACCTTC. It yields the protein CASSLAGTNYGYTF.

This clone was observed a single time. The chain couples TRBV12-5 to TRBJ2-6, with D perhaps assigned TRBD1 or TRBD2 (5 bases each). V was trimmed by 5 bases and J by 5 bases, leaving 22 bases between them. CDR1 and CDR2 from the germline V gene are LGHNT and FRNRAP. This CDR3 region has 18 residues. As DNA, the CDR3 is TGTGCTAGTGGTCGAGGGCGTGCAGGACAAAGTCGGGCCAACGTCCTGACTTTC. Its translation: CASGRGRAGQSRANVLTF.

This chain links TRBV14 with TRBJ2-3, with 7 bases lining up with TRBD2. Looked up from germline, CDR1 is SGHDN and CDR2 is FVKESK. Unmatched junction bases numbered 8, after V lost 3 bases and J lost 2 bases. The CDR3 totals 16 residues. The CDR3 is CASSHKRGWPTDTQYF. The CDR3 coding sequence is TGTGCCAGCAGCCATAAGCGGGGTTGGCCCACAGATACGCAGTATTTT.

V is TRBV6-9 and J is TRBJ1-6; no clear D gene. In germline, CDR1 is MNHGY, CDR2 SVAAGI. The ends were cut back, 3 bases at V and 13 bases at J, with 13 bases in the middle. This CDR3 has 13 amino acids. DNA for the CDR3: TGTGCCAGCAGTTACCAACCCCAGGAGCCCCTCCACTTT. This sequence encodes CASSYQPQEPLHF.

This clone has only a few counts. The chain employs TRBV21-1 and TRBJ2-7. TRBV21-1 is classified as a pseudogene. This CDR3 has 16 residues. This CDR3 is CASSKDGVRTSEEQYF. CDR3 nucleotides: TGTGCCAGCAGCAAAGACGGTGTCAGAACCTCGGAAGAGCAGTACTTC.

This clone was observed a single time. Other DNA sequences in the sample encode the same CDR3. This chain uses TRBV7-2 with TRBJ1-5; D is perhaps TRBD1 (6 bases). The germline CDR1 and CDR2 sequences are SGHTA and FQGNSA. V was trimmed by 5 bases and J by 4 bases, leaving 9 bases between them. This CDR3 is built from 13 residues. The CDR3 sequence is CASSLDRNQPQHF. Here the CDR3 DNA reads TGTGCCAGCAGCCTCGACAGGAATCAGCCCCAGCATTTT.

The chain links TRBV30 to TRBJ1-3; a possible D gene is TRBD1 (6 bases). Looked up from germline, CDR1 is GTSNPN and CDR2 is SVGIG (reference sequence). The CDR3 consists of 15 residues. The V end lost 1 base, the J end lost 1 base, and 11 bases lay between the germline ends. CDR3 nucleotides: TGTGCCTGGAGTGCCCCAGGGGAGTCTGGAAACACCATATATTTT. It specifies CAWSAPGESGNTIYF.

The chain uses TRBV12-1 and TRBJ1-4. TRBV12-1 is given as a pseudogene. This CDR3 has 11 amino acids. The CDR3 region has the DNA TGTGCCAGCCAGGGAGGGGAAAAACTGTTTTTT. Translation: CASQGGEKLFF.

V gene TRBV19 combines with J gene TRBJ1-5, with 10 bases fitting TRBD1. V shed 3 bases and J 3 bases; nucleotides not matched to a gene: 11. The germline V gene encodes CDR1 LNHDA and CDR2 SQIVND (reference sequence). The CDR3 is made up of 18 amino acids. CDR3 DNA: TGTGCCAGTAGTATTGCGGTAGTGGGACAGGGGTCCAATCAGCCCCAGCATTTT. Translated, it gives CASSIAVVGQGSNQPQHF.

The chain joins TRBV9 to TRBJ2-2; D not resolved. Germline lookup yields CDR1 SGDLS and CDR2 YYNGEE. V lost 3 bases to trimming and J lost 4 bases, with 22 bases between them. The CDR3 totals 18 residues. CDR3 sequence reads: CASSDGPITAPGTGELFF. The CDR3 coding sequence is TGTGCCAGCAGCGATGGGCCTATTACTGCACCGGGCACCGGGGAGCTGTTTTTT.

In nucleotides, the CDR3 is TGTGCCAGCAGTGAAGCTACAGGGGTCGGCGGGGAGCTGTTTTTT. It encodes CASSEATGVGGELFF. J is TRBJ2-2 and V is TRBV6-1, with 7 bases matching TRBD1. The CDR3 has 15 amino acids. The V gene end was trimmed by 0 bases and the J gene end by 7 bases; junction bases not matched to a gene: 5. Germline V gene sequence: CDR1 MNHNS, CDR2 SASEGT.

The chain recombines TRBV2 with TRBJ2-7; D is uncertain. Trimming removed 2 bases at V and 4 bases at J, with 12 bases between. CDR3 length: 14 amino acids. From germline, CDR1 is SNHLY and CDR2 FYNNEI. The CDR3 region has the DNA TGTGCCAGCAGTGAATGGGTGTCCAGTTACGAGCAGTACTTC. It translates to CASSEWVSSYEQYF.

This clone was seen a single time. This rearrangement joins TRBV4-3 to TRBJ1-5; no clear D. V shed 4 bases and J shed 5 bases, with 15 bases lying between them. This CDR3 has 15 residues. Per the germline V gene, CDR1 is LGHNA and CDR2 is YSLEER. The CDR3 DNA follows: TGCGCCAGCAGCCGAAATCGCGGGAGGGATCAGCCCCAGCATTTT. Protein product: CASSRNRGRDQPQHF.

The rearrangement links TRBV2 to TRBJ1-5; TRBD1 might be the D (6 bases). Germline CDR1 reads SNHLY; CDR2 reads FYNNEI. V lost 6 bases, J lost 3 bases, and 15 bases lay in between. This CDR3 has 15 amino acids. DNA of the CDR3: TGTGCCAGCAGGAGACAAACAGGGACCAATCAGCCCCAGCATTTT. This sequence encodes CASRRQTGTNQPQHF.

The chain couples TRBV20-1 to TRBJ1-2; D is unresolved. The CDR3 runs to 11 residues. V was pared by 0 bases and J by 7 bases, with 6 bases between. Per germline, CDR1 DFQATT and CDR2 SNEGSKA (reference sequence). CDR3 nucleotides: TGCAGTGCTAGAGAGGGCCGTGGCTACACCTTC. Translation gives CSAREGRGYTF.

The chain employs TRBV5-4 and TRBJ1-3; weak D call: TRBD1 (5 bases). Germline CDR1 SGHNT, CDR2 YYREEE (reference sequence). The CDR3 covers 15 residues. Deletions cut 2 bases from V and 0 bases from J, with 9 bases between. The CDR3 coding sequence is TGTGCCAGCAGCTTTGAGGGGACCTCTGGAAACACCATATATTTT. Translated: CASSFEGTSGNTIYF.

In DNA form, the CDR3 reads TGTGCCAGCAGACCGACAGGATTTGGCTCACCCCTCCACTTT. Translation gives CASRPTGFGSPLHF. J is TRBJ1-6 and V is TRBV6-5; D may be TRBD1 (6 bases). In germline, CDR1 is MNHEY, CDR2 SVGAGI. Trimming removed 6 bases at V and 10 bases at J, with 16 bases between. The CDR3 runs 14 residues.

The rearrangement uses TRBV7-9 and TRBJ1-6, with D unclear. Germline values: CDR1 SEHNR, CDR2 FQNEAQ (reference sequence). The length of the CDR3 is 12 residues. Trimming cost V 7 bases and J 10 bases, with 11 bases left between them. The CDR3 region is CASMTVGSPLHF. The CDR3 DNA sequence: TGTGCCAGCATGACTGTTGGGTCACCCCTCCACTTT.

The chain employs TRBV5-4 and TRBJ1-2; D gene unclear. CDR1 is SGHNT, CDR2 YYREEE, per germline (reference sequence). Trimming stripped 0 bases from V and 0 bases from J, with 18 bases between. The CDR3 has 18 residues. CDR3 sequence (DNA): TGTGCCAGCAGCTTGGAGGGCCTGGCAGGCCACTCTAACTATGGCTACACCTTC. Its protein is CASSLEGLAGHSNYGYTF.

Only one count was recorded for this clone. The rearrangement uses TRBV6-5 and TRBJ2-1; possibly TRBD1 or TRBD2 for D (5 bases each). Germline assignment: CDR1 MNHEY and CDR2 SVGAGI. V lost 8 bases to trimming and J lost 7 bases, with 21 bases between them. The CDR3 is 15 residues long. CDR3 sequence (DNA): TGTGCCAGCGGGGACGACGGCTTCTTGAGGAATGAGCAGTTCTTC. As protein: CASGDDGFLRNEQFF.

The genes are TRBV15 and TRBJ1-3; TRBD1 matches at 11 bases. The germline CDR1 and CDR2 sequences are LNHNV and YYDKDF (reference sequence). V was pared by 0 bases and J by 6 bases, with 4 bases of the junction left unmatched. The length of the CDR3 is 16 residues. The CDR3, as DNA: TGTGCCACCAGCAGAGATCGGGACAGGGGGATAAACACCATATATTTT. Translation gives CATSRDRDRGINTIYF.

The chain uses TRBV19 and TRBJ2-7; 7 nucleotides match TRBD1. Germline V gene sequence: CDR1 LNHDA, CDR2 SQIVND (reference sequence). With 5 bases clipped from V and 0 bases from J, the junction kept 13 bases outside the gene matches. The length of the CDR3 is 17 residues. The CDR3 DNA sequence: TGTGCCAGTAGTGCCCCCCGGGACAGACCGAGCTCCTACGAGCAGTACTTC. This codes for CASSAPRDRPSSYEQYF.

V usage is TRBV18 and J usage is TRBJ2-7; D ambiguous. From germline, CDR1 is KGHSH and CDR2 LQKENI. The V end lost 2 bases, the J end lost 3 bases, and 8 bases lay between the germline ends. This CDR3 region has 13 residues. CDR3 nucleotides: TGTGCCAGCTCACCAAACGGCTTCTACGAGCAGTACTTC. It translates to CASSPNGFYEQYF.